This entry lists 28 T cell receptor beta chains sequenced from one sample in a study of T-cell memory formation after mild COVID-19. TCRdb processed the 5' RACE reads anew with MiXCR; each CDR3 protein has one entry. The sample lists 350,000 to 400,000 distinct CDR3 sequences, 13% to 15% occurring once. Material: PBMCs or a T cell subset sorted from them (not recorded which). These receptors were collected from a young man who had mild COVID-19 (a few samples of this study predate the infection). Cell type and time point are not known.

The genes are TRBV4-2 and TRBJ1-2, with TRBD1 identical over 10 bases. Germline loops: CDR1 LGHNA, CDR2 YNFKEQ. The trim removed 0 bases at V and 4 bases at J, leaving 11 bases unmatched. This CDR3 region has 18 residues. CDR3 sequence (DNA): TGTGCCAGCAGCCAAGAGCCTGGTGGGACAGGGGTTGGCTATGGCTACACCTTC. Its translation: CASSQEPGGTGVGYGYTF.

This chain connects TRBV5-1 to TRBJ2-1; D not certain. CDR3 length: 14 residues. The V gene lost 0 bases and the J gene lost 7 bases, with 11 bases spanning the gap. The V gene's germline CDR1 is SGHRS and CDR2 YFSETQ. Here the CDR3 reads CASSLGTATNEQFF. CDR3 sequence (DNA): TGCGCCAGCAGCTTGGGTACGGCTACTAATGAGCAGTTCTTC.

By share, this clonotype counts as medium-sized. The chain joins TRBV23-1 to TRBJ2-7; the D is unclear. TRBV23-1 is marked as an open reading frame, function uncertain. Trimming pared 0 bases from V and 4 bases from J, leaving 4 bases between. The CDR3 is 12 residues long. CDR3 loop: CASSQSGYEQYF. The CDR3 bases are TGCGCCAGCAGTCAATCAGGGTACGAGCAGTACTTC.

This chain links TRBV2 with TRBJ1-2; 11 nucleotides line up with TRBD1. J was trimmed by 4 bases and V by 6 bases; bases with no gene match: 7. Germline assignment: CDR1 SNHLY and CDR2 FYNNEI. This CDR3 has 15 amino acids. The CDR3 here is CASRGQGGLVYGYTF. Here the CDR3 DNA reads TGTGCCAGCAGGGGACAGGGGGGCTTGGTCTATGGCTACACCTTC.

This clonotype was seen repeatedly, ten times or more. This chain connects TRBV6-5 to TRBJ2-3, with 9 bases matching TRBD2. CDR3 length equals 16 residues. CDR1 is MNHEY and CDR2 is SVGAGI in the germline V gene. Trimming removed 4 bases from V and 1 base from J; junction bases left unmatched: 6. CDR3 DNA: TGTGCCAGCAGTTCTGCCGGGACTAGCCGCACAGATACGCAGTATTTT. This sequence encodes CASSSAGTSRTDTQYF.

This sequence joins TRBV21-1 and TRBJ2-7; the table's D call, TRBD1, has no DNA check behind it. TRBV21-1 corresponds to a pseudogene. The CDR3 is 14 residues long. As DNA, the CDR3 is TGTGCCAGCAGCTCCCGGGACAGGAAGGACGAGCAGTACTTC. Its translation is CASSSRDRKDEQYF.

V and J are TRBV4-1 and TRBJ2-7; perhaps TRBD2 as D (6 bases). Germline V gives CDR1 MGHRA, CDR2 YSYEKL. The CDR3 totals 18 residues. V was trimmed by 6 bases and J by 4 bases, leaving 28 bases between them. CDR3 protein: CASRAGLETGFKLYEQYF. CDR3 coding DNA: TGCGCCAGCAGAGCGGGCCTTGAGACTGGATTTAAACTTTACGAGCAGTACTTC.

This clonotype was detected a few times. In nucleotides, the CDR3 is TGTGCCAGCAGCCCGGTGGGGGTAATGAACACTGAAGCTTTCTTT. Its protein is CASSPVGVMNTEAFF. The chain carries TRBV5-4 and TRBJ1-1; D possibly corresponds to TRBD1 (5 bases). V was clipped by 4 bases and J by 0 bases, with 13 bases between them. CDR1 is SGHNT, CDR2 YYREEE, per germline (reference sequence). The CDR3 covers 15 residues.

At least ten counts were recorded for this clonotype. The chain combines TRBV6-2 or TRBV6-3 with TRBJ2-4; a weak D match, TRBD2 (7 bases). The germline V and J ends were trimmed by 0 bases and 12 bases, with 21 bases remaining between them. This CDR3 is built from 16 residues. Germline CDR1 reads MNHEY; CDR2 reads SVGEGT. The CDR3 here is CASSYSQGRGPLSQYF. In DNA form, the CDR3 reads TGTGCCAGCAGTTACTCCCAGGGGCGGGGGCCCTTGTCTCAGTACTTC.

The CDR3 coding sequence is TGCGCCAGCAGCTTCAATGAAGGGGGAAATTCACCCCTCCACTTT. Protein sequence: CASSFNEGGNSPLHF. V and J are TRBV5-1 and TRBJ1-6, with D tentatively TRBD1 (6 bases). Between the trimmed V and J ends, which lost 2 bases and 7 bases, there was a span of 13 bases. CDR3 length: 15 residues. Germline V lookup: CDR1 SGHRS, CDR2 YFSETQ.

The V and J genes are TRBV28 and TRBJ1-5; D is unresolved. The CDR3 runs 13 residues. The ends were cut back, 5 bases at V and 9 bases at J, with 14 bases in the middle. Germline CDR1 is MDHEN and CDR2 is SYDVKM. The CDR3 sequence: CASSLTTSSPQHF. As DNA, the CDR3 is TGTGCCAGCAGTCTCACGACCTCCTCGCCCCAGCATTTT.

The chain combines TRBV5-1 with TRBJ2-1, with no clear D. The CDR3 runs 15 residues. V shed 4 bases and J shed 0 bases, with 11 bases lying between them. CDR1 and CDR2 from the germline V gene are SGHRS and YFSETQ. CDR3 sequence: CASSAAVLSYNEQFF. The CDR3 DNA follows: TGCGCCAGCAGCGCCGCGGTCCTCTCCTACAATGAGCAGTTCTTC.

The chain joins TRBV7-3 to TRBJ1-2; D possibly corresponds to TRBD1 (6 bases). CDR1 is SGHTA, CDR2 FQGTGA, per germline. V lost 1 base and J 2 bases, leaving 11 bases between the germline ends. The CDR3 covers 15 residues. This CDR3 reads CASSLMGGPNYGYTF. Here the CDR3 DNA reads TGTGCCAGCAGCTTAATGGGGGGGCCCAACTATGGCTACACCTTC.

In its sample, this clonotype was seen a few times. The rearrangement uses TRBV21-1 and TRBJ2-7; the D call in the table, TRBD2, was not verified against the DNA. TRBV21-1 is reported as a pseudogene. The CDR3 has 16 amino acids. CDR3 protein: CASSSSSSSLDYEQYV. The CDR3, as DNA: TGTGCCAGCAGCTCTTCCAGCTCGTCCCTCGACTACGAGCAGTACGTC.

This clonotype appeared a few times. The chain carries TRBV15 and TRBJ1-2, with no clear D. Trimming took 0 bases from V and 7 from J, leaving 21 bases between them. Germline CDR1 is LNHNV and CDR2 is YYDKDF (reference sequence). This CDR3 has 17 amino acids. The CDR3 spells CATSREAPAPAPGGYTF. DNA of the CDR3: TGTGCCACCAGCAGAGAGGCACCGGCCCCTGCCCCAGGTGGCTACACCTTC.

The chain combines TRBV7-3 with TRBJ2-3; the D gene is possibly TRBD1 (5 bases). The CDR3 sequence is 13 residues long. CDR1 and CDR2 (germline): SGHTA, FQGTGA. V was pared by 4 bases and J by 2 bases, with 7 bases between. CDR3 nucleotide sequence: TGTGCCAGCAGCTCCAGGGCCACAGATACGCAGTATTTT. Amino acid sequence: CASSSRATDTQYF.

The chain combines TRBV6-2 or TRBV6-3 with TRBJ1-1, with a weak D call TRBD1 (5 bases). This CDR3 spans 13 amino acids. Trimming removed 7 bases from V and 7 bases from J, with 16 bases in between. The germline V gene encodes CDR1 MNHEY and CDR2 SVGEGT. The CDR3 loop reads CASITGTYFEAFF. CDR3 nucleotides: TGTGCCAGCATTACCGGGACGTACTTTGAAGCTTTCTTT.

This rearrangement joins TRBV20-1 to TRBJ2-5; 10 bases are a match to TRBD1. Trimming at V came to 5 bases and at J to 5 bases, leaving 5 bases not matched to a gene. The CDR3 sequence is 13 residues long. Germline values: CDR1 DFQATT, CDR2 SNEGSKA (reference sequence). The CDR3 region has the DNA TGCAGTGCTTGGACAGGGGGTAGGGAGACCCAGTACTTC. Its protein product is CSAWTGGRETQYF.

Note on this clonotype: A read error may be the cause here, since a much bigger clone is one base away. The chain has TRBV9 and TRBJ2-1, with D perhaps matching TRBD1 (6 bases). The J call is in doubt because the DNA end fits TRBJ2-7 better. The CDR3 has 16 amino acids. Germline CDR1 is SGDLS and CDR2 is YYNGEE. This CDR3 is CASSVVTGSTYNEQYF. CDR3 DNA: TGTGCCAGCAGCGTAGTTACAGGGTCGACCTACAATGAGCAGTACTTC.

There are a few counts of this clonotype. V usage is TRBV18 and J usage is TRBJ2-3; D is undetermined. The V end lost 8 bases, the J end lost 5 bases, and 8 bases lay between the germline ends. Per the germline V gene, CDR1 is KGHSH and CDR2 is LQKENI. The length of the CDR3 is 11 residues. The CDR3 coding sequence is TGTGCCAGCGCCGGGCTAGATACGCAGTATTTT. Translating gives CASAGLDTQYF.

This clonotype was recorded many times. The chain combines TRBV6-2 or TRBV6-3 with TRBJ2-7; 7 bases are a match to TRBD1. There are 15 residues in the CDR3. J lost 0 bases, V lost 4 bases, and 6 bases had no gene match. Germline V gene lookup returns CDR1 MNHEY and CDR2 SVGEGT. The chain's CDR3 is CASSSDRPSSYEQYF. DNA for the CDR3: TGTGCCAGCAGTTCGGACAGGCCGAGCTCCTACGAGCAGTACTTC.

This clonotype has a count of ten or more. This sequence joins TRBV7-3 and TRBJ1-2; D is ambiguous. This CDR3 is built from 15 residues. Germline assignment: CDR1 SGHTA and CDR2 FQGTGA. V was clipped by 5 bases and J by 2 bases, with 15 bases between them. The CDR3 coding sequence is TGTGCCAGCAGCCCCTGGTCGGGGTCCAACTATGGCTACACCTTC. It encodes CASSPWSGSNYGYTF.

This chain joins TRBV4-1 and TRBJ2-7, with 8 bases matching TRBD1. The germline CDR1 and CDR2 sequences are MGHRA and YSYEKL. The CDR3 has 16 amino acids. Trimming took 4 bases from V and 5 from J; bases not matched to a gene: 13. The CDR3 bases are TGCGCCAGCAGCCCAAGCAGTCAGGCAGGGGGCCACGAGCAGTACTTC. Translated: CASSPSSQAGGHEQYF.

Remarks on this clonotype: The junction departs from germline at one end; a sequencing error may be responsible. The CDR3 protein is CASSLARTDQETQYF. The CDR3 DNA follows: TGTGCTAGCAGCTTAGCGCGGACAGATCAGGAGACCCAGTACTTC. The chain has TRBV7-7 and TRBJ2-5, with a tentative D call TRBD1 (6 bases). From germline, CDR1 is SSHAT and CDR2 FNYEAQ (reference sequence). The CDR3 is 15 amino acids.

This clonotype came up many times. The chain recombines TRBV20-1 with TRBJ1-5, with TRBD1 as a possible D gene (5 bases). The CDR3 sequence is 15 residues long. Germline assignment: CDR1 DFQATT and CDR2 SNEGSKA (reference sequence). The ends were cut back, 2 bases at V and 6 bases at J, with 17 bases in the middle. DNA for the CDR3: TGCAGTGCTAGAAATTTAGGGACCCGAGGTCAGCCCCAGCATTTT. Translated, it gives CSARNLGTRGQPQHF.

Only a few counts were recorded for this clonotype. This rearrangement joins TRBV10-3 to TRBJ1-2; D is undetermined. The CDR3 loop spans 15 amino acids. V was clipped by 3 bases and J by 3 bases, with 14 bases between them. The V gene's germline CDR1 is ENHRY and CDR2 SYGVKD. The CDR3 bases are TGTGCCATCAGTGACGGCGCGGGGTCCTACTATGGCTACACCTTC. Translated: CAISDGAGSYYGYTF.

This clonotype showed up many times. The CDR3 loop reads CASSLDGQLATGELFF. Here the CDR3 DNA reads TGCGCCAGCAGCTTGGACGGACAACTAGCCACCGGGGAGCTGTTTTTT. V and J are TRBV5-1 and TRBJ2-2, with D perhaps matching TRBD2 (6 bases). This CDR3 has 16 amino acids. The ends were cut back, 0 bases at V and 4 bases at J, with 13 bases in the middle. Germline lookup yields CDR1 SGHRS and CDR2 YFSETQ. The full variable domain, completed using reference TRBV5-1 and TRBJ2-2, is KAGVTQTPRYLIKTRGQQVTLSCSPISGHRSVSWYQQTPGQGLQFLFEYFSETQRNKGNFPGRFSGRQFSNSRSEMNVSTLELGDSALYLCASSLDGQLATGELFFGEGSRLTVL.

This clonotype came up a few times. The chain carries TRBV5-1 and TRBJ1-6, with TRBD1 matching over 7 bases. Germline V gives CDR1 SGHRS, CDR2 YFSETQ. Trimming took 0 bases from V and 9 from J; bases not matched to a gene: 9. The CDR3 has 16 amino acids. This CDR3 reads CASSLEGGNPPSPLHF. The CDR3 DNA reads TGCGCCAGCAGCTTGGAAGGGGGCAATCCCCCTTCACCCCTCCACTTT.